A single sample is the source of the 2 T cell receptor beta chains below, sequenced in a study of long-term antiretroviral therapy in people with HIV. Survey level was the resolution at which the v3.0 immunoSEQ assay ran. Profiled with immunoSEQ multiplex PCR; TCRdb holds only in-frame clones, not every one. The sample yields about 21,000 clones, around 90% seen once. The sequences come from unsorted PBMCs, collected 2.3 years after starting antiretroviral therapy. These receptor sequences come from a man in his sixties with HIV.

The chain is built from TRBV9 and TRBJ2-1; 10 positions agree with TRBD2. Germline assignment: CDR1 SGDLS and CDR2 YYNGEE. The trim removed 0 bases at V and 8 bases at J, leaving 5 bases unmatched. This CDR3 has 15 amino acids. CDR3 residues: CASSVGVAGGYEQFF. Written as DNA, the CDR3 is TGTGCCAGCAGCGTAGGGGTAGCGGGAGGCTATGAGCAGTTCTTC.

The CDR3: CASSPLMAENTEAFF. The CDR3 bases are TGTGCCAGCTCACCACTAATGGCAGAAAACACTGAAGCTTTCTTT. The V and J genes are TRBV18 and TRBJ1-1; D not resolved. This CDR3 is 15 amino acids long. Germline assignment: CDR1 KGHSH and CDR2 LQKENI. The V and J ends lost 1 base and 2 bases respectively, with 11 bases between them.